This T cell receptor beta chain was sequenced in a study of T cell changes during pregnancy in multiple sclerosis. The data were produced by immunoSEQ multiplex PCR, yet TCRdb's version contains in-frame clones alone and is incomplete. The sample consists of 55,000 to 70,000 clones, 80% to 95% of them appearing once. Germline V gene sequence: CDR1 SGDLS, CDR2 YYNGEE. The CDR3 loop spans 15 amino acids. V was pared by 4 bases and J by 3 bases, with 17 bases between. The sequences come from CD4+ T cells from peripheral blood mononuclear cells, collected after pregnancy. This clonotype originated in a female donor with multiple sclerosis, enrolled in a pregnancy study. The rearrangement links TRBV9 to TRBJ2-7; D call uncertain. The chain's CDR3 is CASSPSLVTHYEQYF. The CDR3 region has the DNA TGTGCCAGCAGCCCAAGCCTTGTTACCCACTACGAGCAGTACTTC. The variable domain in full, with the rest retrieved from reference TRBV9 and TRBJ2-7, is DSGVTQTPKHLITATGQRVTLRCSPRSGDLSVYWYQQSLDQGLQFLIQYYNGEERAKGNILERFSAQQFPDLHSELNLSSLELGDSALYFCASSPSLVTHYEQYFGPGTRLTVT.